This T cell receptor beta chain was captured in a study of T cells in tuberculosis. Only a few counts were recorded for this clone. Its cognate antigen is unknown. Broader study findings: GEM motif frequencies gave around 70% accuracy; the GMM repertoire gave roughly 90%. Active tuberculosis cases were adults; controls were adolescents.

TCRdb's copy holds only in-frame clones and misses some; the assay was immunoSEQ multiplex PCR. The table includes some 40,000 clones, roughly 96% detected once. Germline V gives CDR1 MGHDK, CDR2 SYGVNS. With 8 bases removed from V and 4 bases from J, the gap between germline ends came to 12 bases. The length of the CDR3 is 13 residues. Latent tuberculosis screening used tuberculin skin test and IGRA at entry. The sequenced sample was PBMCs. This rearrangement joins TRBV25-1 to TRBJ2-1, with unresolved D. This receptor was taken from a donor under 30 with latent tuberculosis or without tuberculosis infection. The CDR3 reads CASAVQKYNEQFF. The CDR3 DNA sequence: TGTGCCAGCGCGGTCCAAAAATACAATGAGCAGTTCTTC. Filled out from reference TRBV25-1 and TRBJ2-1, the complete variable domain reads EADIYQTPRYLVIGTGKKITLECSQTMGHDKMYWYQQDPGMELHLIHYSYGVNSTEKGDLSSESTVSRIRTEHFPLTLESARPSHTSQYLCASAVQKYNEQFFGPGTRLTVL.